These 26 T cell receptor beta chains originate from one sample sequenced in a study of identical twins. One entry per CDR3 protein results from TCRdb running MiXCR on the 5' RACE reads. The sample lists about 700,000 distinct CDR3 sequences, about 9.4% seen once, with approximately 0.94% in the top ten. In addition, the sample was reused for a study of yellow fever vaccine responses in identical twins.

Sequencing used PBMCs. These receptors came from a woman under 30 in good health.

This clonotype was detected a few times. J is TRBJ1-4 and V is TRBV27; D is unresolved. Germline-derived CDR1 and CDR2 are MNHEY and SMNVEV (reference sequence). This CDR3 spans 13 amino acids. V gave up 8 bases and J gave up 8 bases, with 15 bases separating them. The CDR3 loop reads CASSSGLGEKLFF. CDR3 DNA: TGTGCCAGCTCGTCGGGTCTAGGAGAAAAACTGTTTTTT.

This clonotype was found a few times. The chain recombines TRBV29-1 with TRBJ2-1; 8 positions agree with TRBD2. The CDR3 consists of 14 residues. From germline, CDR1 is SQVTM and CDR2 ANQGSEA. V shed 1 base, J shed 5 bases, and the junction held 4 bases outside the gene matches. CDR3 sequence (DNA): TGCAGCGTTGAAGCACTAGCGGAGAACAATGAGCAGTTCTTC. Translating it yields CSVEALAENNEQFF.

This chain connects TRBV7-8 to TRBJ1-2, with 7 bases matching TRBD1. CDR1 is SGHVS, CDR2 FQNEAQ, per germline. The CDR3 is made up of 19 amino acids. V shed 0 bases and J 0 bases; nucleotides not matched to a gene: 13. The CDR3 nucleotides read TGTGCCAGCAGCTTAGCGCCTCGAGGAGCAGGGGGGACTAACTATGGCTACACCTTC. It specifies CASSLAPRGAGGTNYGYTF.

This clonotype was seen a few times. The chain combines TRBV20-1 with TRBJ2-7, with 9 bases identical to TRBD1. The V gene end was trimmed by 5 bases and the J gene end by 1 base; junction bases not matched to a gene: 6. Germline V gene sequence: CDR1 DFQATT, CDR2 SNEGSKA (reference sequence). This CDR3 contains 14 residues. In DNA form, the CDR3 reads TGCAGTGCTCTCCGGGACAGGGTTTCCTACGAGCAGTACTTC. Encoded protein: CSALRDRVSYEQYF.

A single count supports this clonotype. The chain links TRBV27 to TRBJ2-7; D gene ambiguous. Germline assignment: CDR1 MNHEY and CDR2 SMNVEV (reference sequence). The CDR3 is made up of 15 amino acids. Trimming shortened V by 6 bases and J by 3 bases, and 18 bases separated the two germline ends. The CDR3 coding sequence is TGTGCCAGCAGCGCCAAGCCCTACCTGAGCTACGAGCAGTACTTC. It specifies CASSAKPYLSYEQYF.

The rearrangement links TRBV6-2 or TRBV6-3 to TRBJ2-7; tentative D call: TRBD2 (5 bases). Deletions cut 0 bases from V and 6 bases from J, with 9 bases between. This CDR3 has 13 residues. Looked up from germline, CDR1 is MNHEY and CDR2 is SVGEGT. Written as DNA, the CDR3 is TGTGCCAGCAGTTACTCCGGGGTTTCCGAGCAGTACTTC. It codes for CASSYSGVSEQYF.

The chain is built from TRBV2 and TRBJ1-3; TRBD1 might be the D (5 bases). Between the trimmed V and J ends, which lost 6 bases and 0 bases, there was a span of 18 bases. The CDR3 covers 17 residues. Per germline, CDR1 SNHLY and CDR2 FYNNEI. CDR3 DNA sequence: TGTGCCAGCAGCGCGGGGACGGCCAAGGCCTCTGGAAACACCATATATTTT. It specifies CASSAGTAKASGNTIYF.

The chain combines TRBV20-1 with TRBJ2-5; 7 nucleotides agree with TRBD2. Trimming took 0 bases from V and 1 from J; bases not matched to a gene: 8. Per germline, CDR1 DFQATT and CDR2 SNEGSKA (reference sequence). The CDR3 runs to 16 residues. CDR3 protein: CSARDGREWSQETQYF. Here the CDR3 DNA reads TGCAGTGCTAGAGATGGGCGGGAGTGGTCCCAAGAGACCCAGTACTTC.

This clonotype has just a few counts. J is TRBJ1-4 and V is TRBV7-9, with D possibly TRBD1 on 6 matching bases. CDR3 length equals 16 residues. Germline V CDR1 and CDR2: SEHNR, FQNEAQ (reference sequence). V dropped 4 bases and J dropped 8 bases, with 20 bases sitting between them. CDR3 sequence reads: CASSSVGGALEEKLFF. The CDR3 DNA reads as TGTGCCAGCAGCTCCGTGGGGGGGGCCCTGGAGGAAAAACTGTTTTTT.

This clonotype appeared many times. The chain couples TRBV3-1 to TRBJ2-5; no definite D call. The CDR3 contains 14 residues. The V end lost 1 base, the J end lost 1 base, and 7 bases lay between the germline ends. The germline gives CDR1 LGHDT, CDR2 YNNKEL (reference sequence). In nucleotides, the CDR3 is TGTGCCAGCAGCCAAGGGAGTTTCCAAGAGACCCAGTACTTC. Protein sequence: CASSQGSFQETQYF.

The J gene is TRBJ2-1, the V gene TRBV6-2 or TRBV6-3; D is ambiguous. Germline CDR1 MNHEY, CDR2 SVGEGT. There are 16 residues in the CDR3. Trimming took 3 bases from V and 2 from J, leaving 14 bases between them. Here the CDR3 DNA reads TGTGCCAGCAGTTATCCGCCCGCCCTGACCTACAATGAGCAGTTCTTC. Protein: CASSYPPALTYNEQFF.

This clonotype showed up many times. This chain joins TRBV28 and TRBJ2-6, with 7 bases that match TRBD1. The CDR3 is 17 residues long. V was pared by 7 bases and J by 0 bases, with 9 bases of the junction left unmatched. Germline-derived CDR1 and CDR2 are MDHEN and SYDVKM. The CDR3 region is CASISGTAFSGANVLTF. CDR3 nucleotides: TGTGCCAGCATCTCCGGGACAGCGTTCTCTGGGGCCAACGTCCTGACTTTC.

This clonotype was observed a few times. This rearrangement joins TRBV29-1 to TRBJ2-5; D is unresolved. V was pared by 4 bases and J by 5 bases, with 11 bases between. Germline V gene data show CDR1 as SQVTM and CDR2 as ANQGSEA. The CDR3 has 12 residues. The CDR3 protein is CSVGPGLETQYF. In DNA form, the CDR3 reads TGCAGCGTTGGACCCGGTTTGGAGACCCAGTACTTC.

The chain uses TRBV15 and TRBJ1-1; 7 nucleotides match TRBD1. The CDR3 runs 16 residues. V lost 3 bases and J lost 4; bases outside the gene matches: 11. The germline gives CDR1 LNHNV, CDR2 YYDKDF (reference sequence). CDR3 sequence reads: CATSSPFTGDGTEAFF. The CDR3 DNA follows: TGTGCCACCAGCAGCCCCTTTACAGGGGATGGCACTGAAGCTTTCTTT.

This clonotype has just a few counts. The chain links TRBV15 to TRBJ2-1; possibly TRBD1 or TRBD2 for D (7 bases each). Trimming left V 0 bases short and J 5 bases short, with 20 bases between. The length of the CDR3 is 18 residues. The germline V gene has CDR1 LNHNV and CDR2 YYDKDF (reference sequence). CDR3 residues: CATSRDSRVTGRDNEQFF. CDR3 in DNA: TGTGCCACCAGCAGAGATTCTCGGGTGACAGGGAGGGACAATGAGCAGTTCTTC.

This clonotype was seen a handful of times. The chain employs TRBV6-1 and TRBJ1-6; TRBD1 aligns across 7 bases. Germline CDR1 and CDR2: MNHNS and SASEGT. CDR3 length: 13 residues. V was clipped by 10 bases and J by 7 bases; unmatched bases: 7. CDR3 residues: CATSTGLNSPLHF. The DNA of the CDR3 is TGTGCCACCTCGACAGGGCTAAATTCACCCCTCCACTTT.

The CDR3: CAWSVSLQGSDTQYF. CDR3 DNA: TGTGCCTGGAGTGTTTCCCTTCAGGGTTCAGATACGCAGTATTTT. The V call is TRBV30, the J call TRBJ2-3; TRBD1 might be the D (5 bases). Deletions cut 0 bases from V and 4 bases from J, with 14 bases between. The CDR3 runs 15 residues. The V gene's germline CDR1 is GTSNPN and CDR2 SVGIG (reference sequence).

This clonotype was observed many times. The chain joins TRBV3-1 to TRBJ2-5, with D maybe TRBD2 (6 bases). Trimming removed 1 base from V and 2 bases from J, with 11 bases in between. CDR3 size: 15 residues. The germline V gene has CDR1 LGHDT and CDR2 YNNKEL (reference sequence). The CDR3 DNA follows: TGTGCCAGCAGCCAAGCACGGGACTTGCAAGAGACCCAGTACTTC. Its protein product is CASSQARDLQETQYF.

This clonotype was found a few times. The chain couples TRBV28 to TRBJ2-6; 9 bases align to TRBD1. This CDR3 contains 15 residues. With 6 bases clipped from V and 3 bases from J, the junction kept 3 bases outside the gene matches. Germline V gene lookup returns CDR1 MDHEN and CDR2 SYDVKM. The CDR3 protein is CASRTGGSGANVLTF. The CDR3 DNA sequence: TGTGCCAGCAGAACAGGGGGCAGTGGGGCCAACGTCCTGACTTTC.

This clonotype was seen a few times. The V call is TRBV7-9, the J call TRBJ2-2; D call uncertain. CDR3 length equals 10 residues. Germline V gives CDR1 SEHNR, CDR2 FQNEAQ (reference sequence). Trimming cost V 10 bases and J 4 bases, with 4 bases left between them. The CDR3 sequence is CATLTGELFF. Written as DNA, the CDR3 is TGTGCCACCCTCACCGGGGAGCTGTTTTTT. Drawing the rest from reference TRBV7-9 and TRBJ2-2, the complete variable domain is DTGVSQNPRHKITKRGQNVTFRCDPISEHNRLYWYRQTLGQGPEFLTYFQNEAQLEKSRLLSDRFSAERPKGSFSTLEIQRTEQGDSAMYLCATLTGELFFGEGSRLTVL.

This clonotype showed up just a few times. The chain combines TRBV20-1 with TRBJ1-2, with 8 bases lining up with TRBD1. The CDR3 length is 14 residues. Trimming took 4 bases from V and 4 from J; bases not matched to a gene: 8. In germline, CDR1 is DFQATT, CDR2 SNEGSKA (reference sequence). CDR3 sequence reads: CSANIGQGAYGYTF. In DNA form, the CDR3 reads TGCAGTGCTAATATTGGACAGGGCGCCTATGGCTACACCTTC.

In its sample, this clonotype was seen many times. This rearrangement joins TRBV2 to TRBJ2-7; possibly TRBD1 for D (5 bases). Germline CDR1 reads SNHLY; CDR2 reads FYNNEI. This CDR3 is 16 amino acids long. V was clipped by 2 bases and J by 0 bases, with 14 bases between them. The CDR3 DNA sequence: TGTGCCAGCAGTGAAAGGGGTTCCTTGAGCTCCTACGAGCAGTACTTC. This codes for CASSERGSLSSYEQYF. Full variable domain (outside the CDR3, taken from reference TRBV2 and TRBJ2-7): EPEVTQTPSHQVTQMGQEVILRCVPISNHLYFYWYRQILGQKVEFLVSFYNNEISEKSEIFDDQFSVERPDGSNFTLKIRSTKLEDSAMYFCASSERGSLSSYEQYFGPGTRLTVT.

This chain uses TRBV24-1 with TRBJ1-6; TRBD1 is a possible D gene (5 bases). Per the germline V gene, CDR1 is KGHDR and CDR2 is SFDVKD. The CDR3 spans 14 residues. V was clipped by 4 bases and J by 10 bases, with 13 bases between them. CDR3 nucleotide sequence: TGTGCCACCAGTGAGGGGGATTCGGGGTCACCCCTCCACTTT. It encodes CATSEGDSGSPLHF.

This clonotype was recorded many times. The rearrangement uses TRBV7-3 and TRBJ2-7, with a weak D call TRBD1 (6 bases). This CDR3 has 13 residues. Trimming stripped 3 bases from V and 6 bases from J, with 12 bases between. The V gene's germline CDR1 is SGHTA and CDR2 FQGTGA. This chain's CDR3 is CASSLDNRVEQYF. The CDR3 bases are TGTGCCAGCAGCTTGGATAACAGGGTCGAGCAGTACTTC.

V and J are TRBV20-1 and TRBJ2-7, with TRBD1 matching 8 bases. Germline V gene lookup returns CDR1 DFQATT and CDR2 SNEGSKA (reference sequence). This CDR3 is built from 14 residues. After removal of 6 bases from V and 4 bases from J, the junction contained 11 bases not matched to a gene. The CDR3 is CSASPGGRGYEQYF. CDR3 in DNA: TGCAGTGCAAGTCCAGGGGGCAGAGGTTACGAGCAGTACTTC.

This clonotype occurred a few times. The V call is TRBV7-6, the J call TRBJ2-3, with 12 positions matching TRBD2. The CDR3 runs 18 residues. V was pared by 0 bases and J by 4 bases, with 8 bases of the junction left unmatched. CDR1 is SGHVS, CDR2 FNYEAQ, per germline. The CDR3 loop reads CASSLAIKTSGSSDTQYF. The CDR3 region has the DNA TGTGCCAGCAGCTTAGCGATAAAGACTAGCGGGAGTTCAGATACGCAGTATTTT. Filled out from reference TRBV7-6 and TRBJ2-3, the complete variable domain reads GAGVSQSPRYKVTKRGQDVALRCDPISGHVSLYWYRQALGQGPEFLTYFNYEAQQDKSGLPNDRFSAERPEGSISTLTIQRTEQRDSAMYRCASSLAIKTSGSSDTQYFGPGTRLTVL.